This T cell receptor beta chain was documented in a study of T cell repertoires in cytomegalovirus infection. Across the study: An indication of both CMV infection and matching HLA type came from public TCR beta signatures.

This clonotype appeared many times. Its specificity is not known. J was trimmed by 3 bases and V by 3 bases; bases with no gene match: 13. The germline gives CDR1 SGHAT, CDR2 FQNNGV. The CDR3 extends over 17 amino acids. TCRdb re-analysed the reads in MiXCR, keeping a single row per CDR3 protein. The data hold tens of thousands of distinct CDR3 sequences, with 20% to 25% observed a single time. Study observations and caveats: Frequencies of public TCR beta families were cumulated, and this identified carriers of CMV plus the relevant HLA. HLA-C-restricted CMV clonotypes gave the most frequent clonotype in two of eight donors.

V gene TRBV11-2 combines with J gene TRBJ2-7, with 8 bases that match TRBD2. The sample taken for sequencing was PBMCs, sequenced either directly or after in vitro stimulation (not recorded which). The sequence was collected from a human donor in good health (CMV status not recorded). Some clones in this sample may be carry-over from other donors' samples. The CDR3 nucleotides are TGTGCCAGCAGCTTCCCCGGCGGAGCGGGGGATCGCTACGAGCAGTACTTC. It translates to CASSFPGGAGDRYEQYF.